This TCR beta chain was obtained from a study of long-term antiretroviral therapy in people with HIV. Points on this clone: Its antigen is unidentified.

This CDR3 spans 11 amino acids. Trimming took 6 bases from V and 4 from J, leaving 7 bases between them. The germline V gene has CDR1 MNHEY and CDR2 SVGAGI. Study-level findings and limits: ART adherence, viral resistance and therapy changes were undocumented. Repertoire composition at all time points was dominated by clones that had expanded before ART. Controls exceeded HIV repertoires in CDR3 length range.

Run at survey level, the immunoSEQ assay was version v3.0. This table comes from immunoSEQ multiplex PCR, and its TCRdb copy is limited to in-frame clones, with some not included. The sample carries around 27,000 clones, around nine tenths recorded once. The chain recombines TRBV6-5 with TRBJ2-7; D unclear. The origin of this receptor is a man in his thirties or forties with HIV. This specimen consisted of unsorted PBMCs, obtained around 4.5 years after starting antiretroviral therapy. CDR3 in DNA: TGTGCCAGCAGCAATGATTACGAGCAGTACTTC. Amino acids: CASSNDYEQYF.